This T cell receptor (beta chain) comes out of a study of cytomegalovirus exposure and HLA in healthy donors. It was healthy bone marrow donors who served as donors. Donors counted as nominally healthy when sampled, yet unrecorded immune exposures were likely. The CDR3 loop spans 13 amino acids. Per germline, CDR1 MNHEY and CDR2 SMNVEV (reference sequence). V was shortened by 6 bases and J by 0 bases, with 8 bases between the two germline ends. The study ran its PCR with 60 Vbeta and 13 Jbeta primers. TCRdb's table, derived via immunoSEQ multiplex PCR, lists solely in-frame clones and lacks some. In the table there are under 150,000 clones, roughly 71% of which are singletons. Regarding the study as a whole: Previous analysis showed most TCR beta V segments were productive about 87% or about 30% of the time.

With respect to this clone: Antigen specificity is unknown.

J is TRBJ1-2 and V is TRBV27; no firm D call. The sequence was obtained from a man between 18 and 35 years old in good health and CMV-seropositive. The sequencing input was PBMCs. The CDR3 protein is CASSREPNYGYTF. The CDR3 DNA sequence: TGTGCCAGCAGCCGGGAGCCTAACTATGGCTACACCTTC.